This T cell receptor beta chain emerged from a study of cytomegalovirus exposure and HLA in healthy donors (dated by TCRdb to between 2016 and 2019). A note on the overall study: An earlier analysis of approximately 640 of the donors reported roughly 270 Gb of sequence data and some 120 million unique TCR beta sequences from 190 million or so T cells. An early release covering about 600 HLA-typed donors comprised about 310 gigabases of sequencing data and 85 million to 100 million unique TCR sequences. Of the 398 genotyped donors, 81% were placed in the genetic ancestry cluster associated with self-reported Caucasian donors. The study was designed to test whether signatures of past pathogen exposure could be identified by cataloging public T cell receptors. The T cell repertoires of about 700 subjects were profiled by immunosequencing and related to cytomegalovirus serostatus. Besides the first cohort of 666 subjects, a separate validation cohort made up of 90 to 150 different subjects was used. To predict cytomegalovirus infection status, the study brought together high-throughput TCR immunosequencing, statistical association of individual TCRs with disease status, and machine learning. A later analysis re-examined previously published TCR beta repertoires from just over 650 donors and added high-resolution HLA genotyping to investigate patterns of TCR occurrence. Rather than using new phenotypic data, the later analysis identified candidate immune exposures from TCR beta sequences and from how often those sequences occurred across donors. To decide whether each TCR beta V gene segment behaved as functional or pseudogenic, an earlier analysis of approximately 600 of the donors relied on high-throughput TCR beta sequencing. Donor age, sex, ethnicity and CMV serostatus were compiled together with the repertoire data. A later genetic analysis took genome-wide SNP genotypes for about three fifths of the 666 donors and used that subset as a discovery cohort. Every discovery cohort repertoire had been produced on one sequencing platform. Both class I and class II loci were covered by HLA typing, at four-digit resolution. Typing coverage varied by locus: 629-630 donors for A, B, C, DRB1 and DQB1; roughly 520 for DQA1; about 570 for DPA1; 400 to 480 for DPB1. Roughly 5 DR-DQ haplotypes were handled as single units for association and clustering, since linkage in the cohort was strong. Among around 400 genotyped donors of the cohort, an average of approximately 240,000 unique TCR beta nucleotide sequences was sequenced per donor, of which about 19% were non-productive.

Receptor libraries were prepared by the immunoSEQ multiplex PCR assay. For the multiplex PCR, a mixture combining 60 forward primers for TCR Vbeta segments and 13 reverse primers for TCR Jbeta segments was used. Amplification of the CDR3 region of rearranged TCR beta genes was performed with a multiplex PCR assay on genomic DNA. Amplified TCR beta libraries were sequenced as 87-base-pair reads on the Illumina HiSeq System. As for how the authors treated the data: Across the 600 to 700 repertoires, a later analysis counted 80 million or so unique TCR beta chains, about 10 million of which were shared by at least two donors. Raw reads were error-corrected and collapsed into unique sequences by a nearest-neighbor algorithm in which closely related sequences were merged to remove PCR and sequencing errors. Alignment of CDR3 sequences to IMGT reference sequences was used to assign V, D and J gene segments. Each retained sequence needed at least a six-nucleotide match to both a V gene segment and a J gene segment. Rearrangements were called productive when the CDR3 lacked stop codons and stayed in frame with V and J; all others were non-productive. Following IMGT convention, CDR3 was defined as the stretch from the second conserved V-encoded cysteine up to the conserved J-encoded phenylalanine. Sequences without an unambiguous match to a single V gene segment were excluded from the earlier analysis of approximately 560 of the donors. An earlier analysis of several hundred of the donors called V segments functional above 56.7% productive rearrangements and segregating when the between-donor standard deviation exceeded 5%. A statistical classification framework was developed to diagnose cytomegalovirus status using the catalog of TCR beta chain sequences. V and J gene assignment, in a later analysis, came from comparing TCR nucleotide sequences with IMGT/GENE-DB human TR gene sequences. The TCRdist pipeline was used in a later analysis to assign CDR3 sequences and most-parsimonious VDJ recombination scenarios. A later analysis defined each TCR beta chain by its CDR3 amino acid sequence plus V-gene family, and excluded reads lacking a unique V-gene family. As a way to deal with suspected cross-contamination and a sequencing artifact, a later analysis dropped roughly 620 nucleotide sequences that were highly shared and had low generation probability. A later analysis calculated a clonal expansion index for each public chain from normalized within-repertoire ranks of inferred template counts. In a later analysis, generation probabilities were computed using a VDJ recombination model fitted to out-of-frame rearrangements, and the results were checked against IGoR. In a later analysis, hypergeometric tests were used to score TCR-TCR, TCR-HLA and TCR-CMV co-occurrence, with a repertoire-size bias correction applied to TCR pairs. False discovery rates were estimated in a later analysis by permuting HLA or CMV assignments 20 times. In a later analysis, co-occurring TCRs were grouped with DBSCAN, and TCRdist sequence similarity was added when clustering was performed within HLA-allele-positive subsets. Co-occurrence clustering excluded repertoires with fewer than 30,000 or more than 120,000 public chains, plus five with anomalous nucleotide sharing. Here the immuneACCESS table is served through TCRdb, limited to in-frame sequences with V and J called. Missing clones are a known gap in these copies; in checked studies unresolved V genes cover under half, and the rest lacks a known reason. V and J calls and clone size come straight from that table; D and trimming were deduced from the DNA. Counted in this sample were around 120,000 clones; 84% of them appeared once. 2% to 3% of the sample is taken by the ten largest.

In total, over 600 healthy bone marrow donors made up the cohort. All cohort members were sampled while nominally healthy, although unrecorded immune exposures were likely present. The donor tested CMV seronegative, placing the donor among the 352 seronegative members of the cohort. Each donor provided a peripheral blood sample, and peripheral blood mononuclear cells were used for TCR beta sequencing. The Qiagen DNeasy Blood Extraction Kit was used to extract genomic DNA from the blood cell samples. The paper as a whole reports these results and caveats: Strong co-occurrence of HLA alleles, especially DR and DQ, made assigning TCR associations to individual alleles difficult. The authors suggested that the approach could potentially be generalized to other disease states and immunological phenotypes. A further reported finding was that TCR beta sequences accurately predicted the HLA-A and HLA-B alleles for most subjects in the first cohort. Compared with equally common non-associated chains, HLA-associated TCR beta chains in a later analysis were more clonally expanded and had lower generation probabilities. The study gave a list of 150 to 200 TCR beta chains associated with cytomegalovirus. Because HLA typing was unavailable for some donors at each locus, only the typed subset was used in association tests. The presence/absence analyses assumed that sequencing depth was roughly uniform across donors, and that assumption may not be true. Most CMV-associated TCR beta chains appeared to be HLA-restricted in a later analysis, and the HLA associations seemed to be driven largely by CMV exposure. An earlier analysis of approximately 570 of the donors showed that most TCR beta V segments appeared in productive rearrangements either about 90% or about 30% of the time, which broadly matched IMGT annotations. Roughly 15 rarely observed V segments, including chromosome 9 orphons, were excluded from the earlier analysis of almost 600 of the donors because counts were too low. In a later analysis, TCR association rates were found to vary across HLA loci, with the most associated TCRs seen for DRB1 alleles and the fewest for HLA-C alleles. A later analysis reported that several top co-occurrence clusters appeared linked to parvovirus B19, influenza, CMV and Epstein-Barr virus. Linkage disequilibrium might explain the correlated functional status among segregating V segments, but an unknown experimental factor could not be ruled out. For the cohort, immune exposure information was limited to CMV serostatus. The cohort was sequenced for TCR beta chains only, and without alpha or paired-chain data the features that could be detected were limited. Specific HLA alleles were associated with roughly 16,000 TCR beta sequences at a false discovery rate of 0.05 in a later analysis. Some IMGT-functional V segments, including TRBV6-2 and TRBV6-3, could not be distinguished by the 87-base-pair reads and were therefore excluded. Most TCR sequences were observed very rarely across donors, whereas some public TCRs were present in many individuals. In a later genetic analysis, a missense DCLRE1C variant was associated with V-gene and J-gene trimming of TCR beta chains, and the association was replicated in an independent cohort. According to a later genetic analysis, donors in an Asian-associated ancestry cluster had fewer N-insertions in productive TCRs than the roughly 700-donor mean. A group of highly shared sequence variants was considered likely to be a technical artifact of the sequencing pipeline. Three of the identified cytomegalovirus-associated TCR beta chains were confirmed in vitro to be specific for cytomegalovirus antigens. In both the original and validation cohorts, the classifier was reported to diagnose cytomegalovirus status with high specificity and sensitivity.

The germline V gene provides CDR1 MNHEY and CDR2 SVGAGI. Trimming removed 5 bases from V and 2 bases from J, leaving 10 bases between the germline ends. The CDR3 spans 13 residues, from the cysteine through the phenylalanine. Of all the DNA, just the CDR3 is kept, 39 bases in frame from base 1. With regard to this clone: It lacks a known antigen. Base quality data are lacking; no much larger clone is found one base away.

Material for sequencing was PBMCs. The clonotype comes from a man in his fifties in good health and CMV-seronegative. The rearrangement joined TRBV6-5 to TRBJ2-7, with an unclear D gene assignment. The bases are TGTGCCAGCAGTCACGCCTATGCCTACGAGCAGTACTTC. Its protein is CASSHAYAYEQYF.